The rows below give T cell receptor beta chains drawn from one sample of a study of T cell responses to AZD1222 COVID-19 vaccine. Only in-frame clones appear in the TCRdb table, and some are missing; sequencing was by immunoSEQ multiplex PCR. The sample holds about 150,000 clones, about 90% seen once. The sequencing used peripheral blood, collected 28 days after the second AZD1222 dose. The origin of the receptors is an adult who received the AZD1222 COVID-19 vaccine. Each CDR3 is given with its conserved first and last residue. Each record gives: V gene, J gene, D gene, clone size, CDR3 DNA, CDR3 protein. The D gene is left open where the match is weak. A clone size is listed for some rows: how often the clone was seen (once, few, many), or a class if it is expanded.

>TRBV3-1/TRBV3-2|TRBJ1-1|NA|NA
TGTGCCAGCAGCCAAAACAGCCTGGGGGATGAAGCTTTCTTT
CASSQNSLGDEAFF
>TRBV4-3|TRBJ1-2|NA|NA
TGCGCCAGCAGCCAAGATGCCGGGGCTAACTATGGCTACACCTTC
CASSQDAGANYGYTF
>TRBV7-2|TRBJ2-1|TRBD1|NA
TGTGCCAGCAGCTTAGGGCAGGGGGCGCGTTACAATGAGCAGTTCTTC
CASSLGQGARYNEQFF
>TRBV19|TRBJ1-6|TRBD1|NA
TGTGCCAGTAGACCCGGGACAGATAATTCACCCCTCCACTTT
CASRPGTDNSPLHF
>TRBV10-1|TRBJ1-4|TRBD1|NA
TGCGCCAGCAGTGAGTCGACATATAGGGACAGGGGGATTTTGGGTGATGAAAAACTGTTTTTT
CASSESTYRDRGILGDEKLFF
>TRBV12-3/TRBV12-4|TRBJ1-1|TRBD1|NA
TGTGCCACCTCACAGGGGGAGGTCACTGAAGCTTTCTTT
CATSQGEVTEAFF
>TRBV3-1/TRBV3-2|TRBJ1-4|NA|NA
TGTGCCAGCAGCCGCCTGGGACCGCGCGCCATTGAAAAACTGTTTTTT
CASSRLGPRAIEKLFF
>TRBV5-6|TRBJ1-2|NA|NA
TGTGCCAGCAGTGAGGAAGTAGGGACGGTGGGGGACTATGGCTACACCTTC
CASSEEVGTVGDYGYTF
>TRBV7-2|TRBJ2-3|NA|NA
TGTGCCAGCAGCGCCGGGTTGGGGCGGAGCACAGATACGCAGTATTTT
CASSAGLGRSTDTQYF
>TRBV6-5|TRBJ2-7|TRBD2|NA
TGTGCCAGCAGTTACTCGACTAGCGGGACATACGAGCAGTACTTC
CASSYSTSGTYEQYF
>TRBV4-2|TRBJ1-3|NA|NA
TGTGCCAGCAGCCAAGATCGGCTTTCGGAGGGCATATATTTT
CASSQDRLSEGIYF
>TRBV27|TRBJ1-2|TRBD1|NA
TGTGCCAGCAGAACAGGGGGCTACTATGGCTACACCTTC
CASRTGGYYGYTF
>TRBV2|TRBJ2-7|NA|NA
TGTGCCAGCCGGACGGGACCCTACGAGCAGTACTTC
CASRTGPYEQYF
>TRBV4-2|TRBJ2-7|TRBD2|NA
TGTGCCAGCAGCCAACGGACTAGCGCAAGCTACGAGCAGTACTTC
CASSQRTSASYEQYF
>TRBV27|TRBJ2-3|NA|NA
TGTGCCAGCAGTTTACCAGGACCGGGGGAGTATTTT
CASSLPGPGEYF
>TRBV27|TRBJ2-2|NA|NA
TGTGCCGTCCGGGTGGGGGGGAACACCGGGGAGCTGTTTTTT
CAVRVGGNTGELFF
>TRBV7-2|TRBJ1-3|TRBD1|NA
TGTGCCAGCAGCCTCGACAGGGTGCGGGGAAACACCATATATTTT
CASSLDRVRGNTIYF
>TRBV5-1|TRBJ2-7|NA|few
TGCGCCAGCAGCTTGAATTATCTTGGGGCCTACGAGCAGTACTTC
CASSLNYLGAYEQYF